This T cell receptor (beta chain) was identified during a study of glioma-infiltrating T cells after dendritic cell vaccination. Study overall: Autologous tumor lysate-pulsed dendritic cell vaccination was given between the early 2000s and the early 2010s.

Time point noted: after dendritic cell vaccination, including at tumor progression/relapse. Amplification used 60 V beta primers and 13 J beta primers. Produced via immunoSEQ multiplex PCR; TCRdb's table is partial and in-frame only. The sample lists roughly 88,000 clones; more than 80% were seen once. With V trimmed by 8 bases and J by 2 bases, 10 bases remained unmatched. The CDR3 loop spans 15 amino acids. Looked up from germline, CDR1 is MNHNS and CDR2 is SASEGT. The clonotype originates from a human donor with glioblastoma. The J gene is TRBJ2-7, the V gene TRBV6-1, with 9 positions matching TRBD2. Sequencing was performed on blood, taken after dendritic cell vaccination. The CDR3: CASLPAGGSPYEQYV. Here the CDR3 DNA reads TGTGCCAGCCTCCCAGCGGGAGGTTCCCCCTACGAGCAGTACGTC.